This T cell receptor beta chain was captured by sequencing in a study of cytomegalovirus exposure and HLA in healthy donors. Findings and caveats of the study: The tendency of first-cohort TCR clusters to co-occur in the roughly 110 validation repertoires was identified by a subsequent analysis. Both high specificity and high sensitivity reportedly marked the classifier's diagnosis of cytomegalovirus status.

The V end was cut by 0 bases, the J end by 6 bases, with 8 bases between. This CDR3 has 13 amino acids. The V gene's germline CDR1 is MRHNA and CDR2 SNTAGT. To note about this clone: Its cognate antigen is unknown.

The assay was immunoSEQ multiplex PCR, and TCRdb's table has in-frame clones only and misses some. There are approximately 160,000 clones in the sample; about 90% occur only once, and over 2.5% lies in the top ten. The chain employs TRBV6-4 and TRBJ1-2; D is possibly TRBD1 (5 bases). This clonotype was sampled from a woman between 18 and 29 years old in good health and CMV-seropositive. The specimen sequenced was PBMCs. CDR3 DNA: TGTGCCAGCAGTGACTCGATAGGGGATGGCTACACCTTC. As protein: CASSDSIGDGYTF.